This T cell receptor (beta chain) was identified during a study of blood T cell repertoires in COVID-19 (TCRdb year 2020). Concerning the study at large: Samples covering the acute and convalescent phases of COVID-19 were provided by collaborators in the United States, Italy and Spain. The material from the prospective study consisted of cDNA or gDNA derived from T cells, B-cell-depleted T cells, or PBMCs. Deeply sampled blood TCRbeta repertoires from subjects exposed to, actively infected with, or recovered from COVID-19 were included in the dataset. The repertoires were made available in a free public database intended to serve as a resource for research on the immune response to SARS-CoV-2. The samples were drawn from the first 160 participants of the ongoing ImmuneRACE study and from 950 to 1,500 subjects provided by 6 global collaborators. Nearly every sample came with metadata listing a de-identified subject ID, COVID-19 status, age in years and sex. Where HLA class I and class II types were available, the types were taken from metadata supplied by the sample provider, not from assay-based typing. Findings and caveats that apply to the study as a whole: How much clinical and demographic metadata was included differed by source and by participant, and the metadata was provided uncurated.

Points on this clone: No cognate antigen has been identified for it. Base qualities were left out, and no much larger clone turns up one base away.

TCRbeta CDR3 regions were amplified from genomic DNA using the immunoSEQ Assay, a bias-controlled multiplex PCR. Concerning the study's data processing: Within the assay, amplification of reference gene primers was used to estimate how many nucleated cells each sample contained. To quantify the absolute abundance of each unique TCRbeta CDR3 rearrangement, sequence reads were collapsed and filtered. Productive Simpson clonality was computed per sample as the square root of Simpson's diversity index over productive rearrangements. TCRdb stores this immuneACCESS table with in-frame sequences only. Part of the clones is absent; in the studies checked, under half of the shortfall reflects unresolved V genes, and no reason is known for the rest. That table furnishes V, J and clone size, whereas the DNA furnished D and trimming. Here the sample has hundreds of thousands of clones; 90% occur a single time. The ten largest clones take up around 0.8% of the sample.

Participants in the prospective study were aged roughly 18 to 90 years, lived in some 24 United States geographic areas, and enrolled through a virtual design. In the prospective study, cohorts were assigned on the basis of participant-reported clinical history obtained from a screening survey and a study questionnaire. Exposed participants were defined as having been in contact with someone with a PCR-confirmed or clinician-diagnosed COVID-19 case within 2 weeks of study entry. In the prospective study, whole blood, serum and a nasopharyngeal or oropharyngeal swab were collected from each participant by mobile phlebotomists. Participants in the prospective study had the option to provide additional blood draws and questionnaires over a roughly two-month period. Blood samples from the prospective study were shipped frozen or at room temperature prior to DNA extraction. CDR1 and CDR2 are drawn from the germline V gene (reference sequence): LGHDT, YNNKEL. The CDR3 numbers 16 residues from cysteine through phenylalanine. The DNA shown is the 48-base CDR3, in frame from base 1. V is trimmed back by 6 bases and J by 3 bases, and the junction contains 7 bases that no gene match accounts for.

Sequenced sample: PBMCs or T cells enriched from blood (not recorded which). This chain is built from TRBV3-1 (or the pseudogene TRBV3-2) and TRBJ1-6; TRBD1 agrees with 8 junctional bases. The clonotype originates from a man aged 50 to 60 who had been exposed to COVID-19. The CDR3 protein sequence reads: CASRTQGQGYNSPLHF. Here is the DNA: TGTGCCAGCAGAACGCAAGGACAGGGCTATAATTCACCCCTCCACTTT.